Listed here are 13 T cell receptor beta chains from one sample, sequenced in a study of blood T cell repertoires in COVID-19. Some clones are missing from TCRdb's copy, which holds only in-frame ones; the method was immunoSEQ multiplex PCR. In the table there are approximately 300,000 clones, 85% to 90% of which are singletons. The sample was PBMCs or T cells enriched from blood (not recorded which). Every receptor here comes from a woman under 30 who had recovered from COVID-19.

The CDR3 DNA sequence: TGTGCCAGCAGCTCCTGGACAGGGGTCGACGAGCAGTACTTC. Its protein product is CASSSWTGVDEQYF. The chain recombines TRBV11-2 with TRBJ2-7, with 9 positions matching TRBD1. J gave up 5 bases and V 4 bases, and 6 bases lay outside the gene matches. The CDR3 totals 14 residues. The germline CDR1 and CDR2 sequences are SGHAT and FQNNGV.

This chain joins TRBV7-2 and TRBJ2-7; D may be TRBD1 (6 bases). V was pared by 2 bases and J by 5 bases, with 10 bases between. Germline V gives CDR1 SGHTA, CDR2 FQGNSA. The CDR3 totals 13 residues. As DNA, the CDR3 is TGTGCCAGCAGCTTAAACAGGGCCCACGAGCAGTACTTC. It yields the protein CASSLNRAHEQYF.

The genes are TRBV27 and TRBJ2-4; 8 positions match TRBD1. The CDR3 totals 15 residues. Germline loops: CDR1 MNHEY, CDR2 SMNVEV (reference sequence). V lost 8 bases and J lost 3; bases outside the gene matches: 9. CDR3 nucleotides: TGTGCCAGCCTGGACAGGGATCAAGGCAAAAACATTCAGTACTTC. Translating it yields CASLDRDQGKNIQYF.

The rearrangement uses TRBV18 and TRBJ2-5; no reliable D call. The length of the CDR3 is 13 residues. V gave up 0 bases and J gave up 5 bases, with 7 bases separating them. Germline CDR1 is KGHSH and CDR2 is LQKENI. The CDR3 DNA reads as TGTGCCAGCTCACCACCGCCACGGGAGACCCAGTACTTC. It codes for CASSPPPRETQYF.

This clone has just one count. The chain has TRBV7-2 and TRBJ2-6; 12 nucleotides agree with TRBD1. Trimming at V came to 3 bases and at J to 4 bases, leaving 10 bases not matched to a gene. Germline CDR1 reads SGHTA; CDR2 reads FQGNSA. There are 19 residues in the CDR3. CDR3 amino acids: CASSFPPGQGARGANVLTF. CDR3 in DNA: TGTGCCAGCAGCTTCCCGCCGGGACAGGGGGCGAGAGGGGCCAACGTCCTGACTTTC.

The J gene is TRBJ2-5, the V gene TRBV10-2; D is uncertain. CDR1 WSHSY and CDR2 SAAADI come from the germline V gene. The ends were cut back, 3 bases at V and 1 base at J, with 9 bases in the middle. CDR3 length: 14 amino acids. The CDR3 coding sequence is TGCGCCAGCAGTGATAGGAACAGCCAAGAGACCCAGTACTTC. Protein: CASSDRNSQETQYF.

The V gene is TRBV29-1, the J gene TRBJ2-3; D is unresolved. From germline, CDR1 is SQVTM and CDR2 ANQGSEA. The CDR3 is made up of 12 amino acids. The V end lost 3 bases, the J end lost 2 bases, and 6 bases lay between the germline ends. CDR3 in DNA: TGCAGCGTTGACTCTACCACAGATACGCAGTATTTT. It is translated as CSVDSTTDTQYF.

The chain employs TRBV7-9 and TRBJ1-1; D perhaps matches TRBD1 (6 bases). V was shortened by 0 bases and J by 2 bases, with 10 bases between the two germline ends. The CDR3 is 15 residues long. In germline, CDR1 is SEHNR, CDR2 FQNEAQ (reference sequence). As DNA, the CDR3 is TGTGCCAGCAGCTTAGCCGGGGGGCTAAACACTGAAGCTTTCTTT. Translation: CASSLAGGLNTEAFF.

CDR3 DNA sequence: TGTGCCACCGCGGACAGGGCAGGGGAGGGCTATGGCTACACCTTC. Translated: CATADRAGEGYGYTF. The chain uses TRBV15 and TRBJ1-2, with 8 bases aligning to TRBD1. V trimming: 8 bases; J trimming: 4 bases; junction bases outside the gene matches: 12. In germline, CDR1 is LNHNV, CDR2 YYDKDF (reference sequence). The CDR3 totals 15 residues.

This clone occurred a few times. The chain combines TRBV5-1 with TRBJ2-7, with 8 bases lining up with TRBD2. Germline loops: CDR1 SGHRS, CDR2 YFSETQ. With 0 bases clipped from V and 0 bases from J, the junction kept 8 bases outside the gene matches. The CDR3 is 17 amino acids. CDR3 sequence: CASSLEPSGRSSYEQYF. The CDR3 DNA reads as TGCGCCAGCAGCTTGGAGCCTAGCGGGCGTAGCTCCTACGAGCAGTACTTC.

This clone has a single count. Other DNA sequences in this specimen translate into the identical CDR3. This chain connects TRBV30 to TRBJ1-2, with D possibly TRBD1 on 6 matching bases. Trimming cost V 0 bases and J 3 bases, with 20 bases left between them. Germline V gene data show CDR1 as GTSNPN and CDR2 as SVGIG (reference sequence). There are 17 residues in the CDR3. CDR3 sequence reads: CAWSVIRVWGRDYGYTF. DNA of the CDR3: TGTGCCTGGAGTGTTATTAGGGTGTGGGGGCGCGACTATGGCTACACCTTC.

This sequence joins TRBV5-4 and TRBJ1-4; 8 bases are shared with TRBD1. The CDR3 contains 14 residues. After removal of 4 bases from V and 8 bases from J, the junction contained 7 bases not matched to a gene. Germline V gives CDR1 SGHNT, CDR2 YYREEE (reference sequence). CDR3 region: CASSLQGVQEKLFF. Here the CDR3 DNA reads TGTGCCAGCAGCCTACAGGGGGTACAAGAAAAACTGTTTTTT.

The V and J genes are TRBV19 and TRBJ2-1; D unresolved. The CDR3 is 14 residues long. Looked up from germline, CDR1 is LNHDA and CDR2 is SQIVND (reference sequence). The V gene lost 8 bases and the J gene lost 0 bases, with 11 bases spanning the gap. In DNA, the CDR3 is TGTGCCAGTCATGATTTGAGCTCCTACAATGAGCAGTTCTTC. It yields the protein CASHDLSSYNEQFF.